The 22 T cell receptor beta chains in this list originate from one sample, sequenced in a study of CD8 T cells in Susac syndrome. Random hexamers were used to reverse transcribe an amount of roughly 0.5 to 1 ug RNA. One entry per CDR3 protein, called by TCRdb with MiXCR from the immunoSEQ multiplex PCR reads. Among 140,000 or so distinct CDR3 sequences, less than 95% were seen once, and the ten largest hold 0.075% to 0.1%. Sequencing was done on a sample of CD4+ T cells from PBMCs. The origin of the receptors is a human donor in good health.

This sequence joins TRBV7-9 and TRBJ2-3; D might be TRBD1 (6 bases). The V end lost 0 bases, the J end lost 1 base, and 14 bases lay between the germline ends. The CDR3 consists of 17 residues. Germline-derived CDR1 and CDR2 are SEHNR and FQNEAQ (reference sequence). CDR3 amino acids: CASSLARSGVGTDTQYF. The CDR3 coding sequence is TGTGCCAGCAGCTTAGCCCGCTCAGGGGTGGGCACAGATACGCAGTATTTT.

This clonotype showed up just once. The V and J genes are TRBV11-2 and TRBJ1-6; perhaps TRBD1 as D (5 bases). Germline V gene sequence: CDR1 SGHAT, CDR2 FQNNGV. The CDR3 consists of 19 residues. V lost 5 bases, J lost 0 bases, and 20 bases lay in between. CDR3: CASSLGAGNLGSYNSPLHF. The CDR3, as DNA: TGTGCCAGCAGCCTAGGGGCAGGGAATTTAGGCTCCTATAATTCACCCCTCCACTTT.

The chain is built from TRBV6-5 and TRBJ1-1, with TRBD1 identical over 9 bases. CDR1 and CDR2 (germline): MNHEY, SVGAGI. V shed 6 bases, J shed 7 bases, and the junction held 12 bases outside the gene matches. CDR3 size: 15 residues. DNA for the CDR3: TGTGCCAGCAGCCCTGGGACAGGGACCCTAAATGAAGCTTTCTTT. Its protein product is CASSPGTGTLNEAFF.

The CDR3, as DNA: TGTGCCAGCAGTTTAGTGGGGGACAGGGACACTGAAGCTTTCTTT. Amino acid sequence: CASSLVGDRDTEAFF. The chain has TRBV28 and TRBJ1-1; 9 bases map to TRBD1. The V gene's germline CDR1 is MDHEN and CDR2 SYDVKM. The CDR3 is made up of 15 amino acids. V trimming: 2 bases; J trimming: 3 bases; junction bases outside the gene matches: 4.

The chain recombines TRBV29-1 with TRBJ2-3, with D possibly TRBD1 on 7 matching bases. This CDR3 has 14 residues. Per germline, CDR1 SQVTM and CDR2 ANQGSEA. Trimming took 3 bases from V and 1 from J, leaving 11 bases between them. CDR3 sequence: CSVEEGAGTDTQYF. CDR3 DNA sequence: TGCAGCGTTGAGGAGGGGGCTGGCACAGATACGCAGTATTTT.

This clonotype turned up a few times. CDR3 sequence (DNA): TGTGCCTGGAGCCCACTGAGAGGGCAGGAAAAACTGTTTTTT. This codes for CAWSPLRGQEKLFF. This sequence joins TRBV30 and TRBJ1-4; D is unresolved. This CDR3 is 14 amino acids long. Trimming took off 3 bases at V and 8 bases at J, with 16 bases between the two ends. In germline, CDR1 is GTSNPN, CDR2 SVGIG (reference sequence).

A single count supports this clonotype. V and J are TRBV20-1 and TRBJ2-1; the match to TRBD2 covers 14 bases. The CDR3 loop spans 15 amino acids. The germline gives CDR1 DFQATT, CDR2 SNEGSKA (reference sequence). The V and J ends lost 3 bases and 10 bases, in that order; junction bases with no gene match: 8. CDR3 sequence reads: CSASRLAGGPREQFF. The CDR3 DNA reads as TGCAGTGCTAGCCGACTAGCGGGAGGGCCAAGGGAGCAGTTCTTC.

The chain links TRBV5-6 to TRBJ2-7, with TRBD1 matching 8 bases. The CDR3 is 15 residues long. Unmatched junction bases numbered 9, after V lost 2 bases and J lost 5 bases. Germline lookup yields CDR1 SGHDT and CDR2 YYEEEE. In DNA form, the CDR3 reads TGTGCCAGCAGCTTACGTGGACAGGGTCCGAACGAGCAGTACTTC. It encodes CASSLRGQGPNEQYF.

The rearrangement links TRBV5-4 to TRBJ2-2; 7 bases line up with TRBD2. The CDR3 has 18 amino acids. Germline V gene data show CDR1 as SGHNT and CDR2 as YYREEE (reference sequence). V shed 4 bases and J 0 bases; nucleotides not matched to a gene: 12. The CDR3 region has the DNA TGTGCCAGCAGCCGAGGAGGGGCTAGCGGTACGAACACCGGGGAGCTGTTTTTT. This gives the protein CASSRGGASGTNTGELFF.

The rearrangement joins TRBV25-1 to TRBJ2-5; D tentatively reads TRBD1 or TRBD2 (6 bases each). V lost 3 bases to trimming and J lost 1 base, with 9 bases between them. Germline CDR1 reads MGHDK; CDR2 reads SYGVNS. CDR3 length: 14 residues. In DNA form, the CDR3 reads TGTGCCAGCAGTGAGGGGGGCAGCCAAGAGACCCAGTACTTC. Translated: CASSEGGSQETQYF. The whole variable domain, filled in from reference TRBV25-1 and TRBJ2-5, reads EADIYQTPRYLVIGTGKKITLECSQTMGHDKMYWYQQDPGMELHLIHYSYGVNSTEKGDLSSESTVSRIRTEHFPLTLESARPSHTSQYLCASSEGGSQETQYFGPGTRLLVL.

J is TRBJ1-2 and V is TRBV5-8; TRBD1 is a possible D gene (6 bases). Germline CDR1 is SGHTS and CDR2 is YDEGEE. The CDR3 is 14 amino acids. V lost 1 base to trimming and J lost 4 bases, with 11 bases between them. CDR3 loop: CASSLYDRLYGYTF. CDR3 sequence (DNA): TGTGCCAGCAGCTTGTACGACAGGCTCTATGGCTACACCTTC.

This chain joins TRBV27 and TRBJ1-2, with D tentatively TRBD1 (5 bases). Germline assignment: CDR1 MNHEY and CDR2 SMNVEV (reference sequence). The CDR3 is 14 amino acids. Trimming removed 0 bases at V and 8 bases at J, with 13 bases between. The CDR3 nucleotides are TGTGCCAGCAGTTTATCCGGGGGGACTCGGGGCTACACCTTC. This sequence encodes CASSLSGGTRGYTF.

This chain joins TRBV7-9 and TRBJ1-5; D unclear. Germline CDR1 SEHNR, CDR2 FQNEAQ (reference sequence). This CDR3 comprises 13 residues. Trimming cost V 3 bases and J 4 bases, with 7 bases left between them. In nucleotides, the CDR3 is TGTGCCAGCAGCTTGAATCAAAATCAGCCCCAGCATTTT. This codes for CASSLNQNQPQHF.

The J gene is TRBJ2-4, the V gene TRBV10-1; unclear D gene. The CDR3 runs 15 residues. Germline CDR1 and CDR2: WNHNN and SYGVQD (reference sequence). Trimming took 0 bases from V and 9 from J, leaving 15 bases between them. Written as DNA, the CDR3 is TGCGCCAGCAGTGAGTCGATTGACCCAGAACGCATTCAGTACTTC. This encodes CASSESIDPERIQYF.

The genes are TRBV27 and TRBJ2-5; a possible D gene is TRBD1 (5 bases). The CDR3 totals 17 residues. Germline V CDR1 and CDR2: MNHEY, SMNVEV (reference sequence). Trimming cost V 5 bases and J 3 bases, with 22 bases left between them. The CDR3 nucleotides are TGTGCCAGCAGTCACCGGACAAGTTGGTCGGTAGAAGAGACCCAGTACTTC. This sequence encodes CASSHRTSWSVEETQYF.

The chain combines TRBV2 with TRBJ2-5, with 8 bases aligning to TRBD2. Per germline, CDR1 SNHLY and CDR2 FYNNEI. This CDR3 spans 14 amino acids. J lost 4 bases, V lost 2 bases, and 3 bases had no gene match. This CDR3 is CASSESLAGETQYF. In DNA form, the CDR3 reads TGTGCCAGCAGTGAAAGTCTAGCGGGAGAGACCCAGTACTTC.

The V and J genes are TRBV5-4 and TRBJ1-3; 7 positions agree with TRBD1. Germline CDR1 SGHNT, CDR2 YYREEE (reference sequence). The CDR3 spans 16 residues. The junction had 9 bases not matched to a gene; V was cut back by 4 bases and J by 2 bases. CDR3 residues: CASSGPGQLTGNTIYF. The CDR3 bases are TGTGCCAGCAGCGGACCGGGACAGTTGACTGGAAACACCATATATTTT.

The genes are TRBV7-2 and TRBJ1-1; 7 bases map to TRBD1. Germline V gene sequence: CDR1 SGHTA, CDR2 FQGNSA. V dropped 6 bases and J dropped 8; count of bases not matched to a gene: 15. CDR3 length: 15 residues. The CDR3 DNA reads TGTGCCAGCAGTATACTGACAGGGCAAGGTGGCGAAGCTTTCTTT. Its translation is CASSILTGQGGEAFF.

The CDR3 sequence is CAWSKGAYGYTF. CDR3 DNA sequence: TGTGCCTGGAGTAAAGGGGCCTATGGCTACACCTTC. The chain joins TRBV30 to TRBJ1-2; tentative D call: TRBD1 (5 bases). The CDR3 covers 12 residues. The germline V and J ends were trimmed by 2 bases and 4 bases, with 8 bases remaining between them. Germline V gives CDR1 GTSNPN, CDR2 SVGIG (reference sequence).

The CDR3 is CASSLLEAGEGTEAFF. The CDR3 DNA sequence: TGTGCCAGCTCACTCCTCGAGGCAGGGGAGGGCACTGAAGCTTTCTTT. This sequence joins TRBV18 and TRBJ1-1; D is perhaps TRBD1 (6 bases). V gave up 4 bases and J gave up 4 bases, with 19 bases separating them. The CDR3 is 16 amino acids. Germline V lookup: CDR1 KGHSH, CDR2 LQKENI.

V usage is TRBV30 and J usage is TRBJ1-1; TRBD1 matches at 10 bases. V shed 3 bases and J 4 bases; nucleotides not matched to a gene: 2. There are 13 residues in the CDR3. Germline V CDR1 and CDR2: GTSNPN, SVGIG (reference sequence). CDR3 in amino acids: CAWRRDRGTEAFF. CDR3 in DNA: TGTGCCTGGAGGAGGGACAGGGGCACTGAAGCTTTCTTT.

In DNA form, the CDR3 reads TGTGCCAGCAGTTTTAGCGGGAGAAACTACAATGAGCAGTTCTTC. Its translation is CASSFSGRNYNEQFF. The genes are TRBV28 and TRBJ2-1; 9 bases line up with TRBD2. Trimming at V came to 3 bases and at J to 3 bases, leaving 3 bases not matched to a gene. This CDR3 comprises 15 residues. Germline V gives CDR1 MDHEN, CDR2 SYDVKM.